This section outlines one TCR beta chain sequence together with its context. TCRdb keeps only in-frame clones here, not all; method: immunoSEQ multiplex PCR. The sample yields over 75,000 clones, 85% seen once. Germline CDR1 is PRHDT and CDR2 is FYEKMQ (reference sequence). V gave up 0 bases and J gave up 5 bases; unmatched junction bases: 1. The CDR3 loop spans 13 amino acids. The data derive from a study of cytomegalovirus exposure and HLA in healthy donors. The sequence came from a man younger than 35 in good health and CMV-seropositive. Sequencing was done on a sample of PBMCs. The gene calls are TRBV13 and TRBJ2-7; TRBD1 matches 7 bases. This chain's CDR3 is CASSLGQGDEQYF. The CDR3 DNA reads TGTGCCAGCAGCTTAGGGCAGGGGGACGAGCAGTACTTC.